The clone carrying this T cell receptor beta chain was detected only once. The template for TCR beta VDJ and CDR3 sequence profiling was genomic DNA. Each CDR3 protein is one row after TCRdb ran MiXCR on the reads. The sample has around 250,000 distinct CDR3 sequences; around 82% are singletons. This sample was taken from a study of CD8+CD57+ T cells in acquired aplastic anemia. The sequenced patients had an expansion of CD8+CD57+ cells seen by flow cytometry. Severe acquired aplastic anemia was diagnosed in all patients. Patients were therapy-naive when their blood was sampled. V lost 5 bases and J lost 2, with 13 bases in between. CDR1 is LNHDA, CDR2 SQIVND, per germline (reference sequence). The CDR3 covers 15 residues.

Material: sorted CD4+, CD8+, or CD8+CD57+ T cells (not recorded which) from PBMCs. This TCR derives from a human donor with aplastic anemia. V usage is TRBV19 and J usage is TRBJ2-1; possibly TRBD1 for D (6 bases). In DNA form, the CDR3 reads TGTGCCAGTAGTGTGGACAGCCCGGCCTACAATGAGCAGTTCTTC. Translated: CASSVDSPAYNEQFF.